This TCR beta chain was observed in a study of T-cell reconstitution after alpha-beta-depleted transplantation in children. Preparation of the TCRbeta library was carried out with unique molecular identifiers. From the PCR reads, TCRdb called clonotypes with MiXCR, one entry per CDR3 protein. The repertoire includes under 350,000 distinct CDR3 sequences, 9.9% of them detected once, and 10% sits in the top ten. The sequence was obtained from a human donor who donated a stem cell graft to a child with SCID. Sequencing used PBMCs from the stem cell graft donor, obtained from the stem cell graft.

CDR3 bases: TGTGCCAGCAGCGTAGAGGGACAGTCCCAAGAGACCCAGTACTTC. Translating gives CASSVEGQSQETQYF. The chain combines TRBV9 with TRBJ2-5; 7 bases match TRBD1. This CDR3 contains 15 residues. Germline trimming cut 0 bases from V and 1 base from J; bases unmatched to any gene: 3. Germline CDR1 reads SGDLS; CDR2 reads YYNGEE. Using reference TRBV9 and TRBJ2-5 for the parts outside the CDR3, the full variable domain is DSGVTQTPKHLITATGQRVTLRCSPRSGDLSVYWYQQSLDQGLQFLIQYYNGEERAKGNILERFSAQQFPDLHSELNLSSLELGDSALYFCASSVEGQSQETQYFGPGTRLLVL.